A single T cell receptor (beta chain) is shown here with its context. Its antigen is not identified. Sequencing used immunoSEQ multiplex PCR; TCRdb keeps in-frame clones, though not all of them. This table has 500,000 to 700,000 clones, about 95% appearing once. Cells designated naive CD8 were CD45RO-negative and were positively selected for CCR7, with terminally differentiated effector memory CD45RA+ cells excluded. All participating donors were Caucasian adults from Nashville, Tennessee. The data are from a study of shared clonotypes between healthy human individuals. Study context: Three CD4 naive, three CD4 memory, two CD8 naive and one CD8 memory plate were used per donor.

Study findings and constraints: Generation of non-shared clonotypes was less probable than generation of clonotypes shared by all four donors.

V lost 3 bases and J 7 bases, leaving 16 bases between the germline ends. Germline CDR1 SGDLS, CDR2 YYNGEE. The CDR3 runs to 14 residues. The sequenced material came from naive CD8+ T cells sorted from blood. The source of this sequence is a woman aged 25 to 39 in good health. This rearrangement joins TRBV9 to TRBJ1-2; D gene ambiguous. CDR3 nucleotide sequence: TGTGCCAGCAGCGGATACCACGGGGATGGTGGCTACACCTTC. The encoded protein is CASSGYHGDGGYTF.